The present TCR beta chain was sequenced within a study of T cell responses to AZD1222 COVID-19 vaccine. V lost 2 bases, J lost 2 bases, and 3 bases stayed unmatched. The CDR3 totals 15 residues. CDR1 and CDR2 (germline): SEHNR, FQNEAQ (reference sequence). Produced via immunoSEQ multiplex PCR; TCRdb's table is partial and in-frame only. The table lists around 150,000 clones, more than 75% of them singletons. The sequencing here drew on peripheral blood, taken 28 days after the second AZD1222 dose. The V call is TRBV7-9, the J call TRBJ2-7; 10 nucleotides match TRBD1. The TCR comes from an adult who received the AZD1222 COVID-19 vaccine. The CDR3 nucleotides read TGTGCCAGCAGCTTATTAGGACAGGGGGCCTACGAGCAGTACTTC. The encoded protein is CASSLLGQGAYEQYF. Variable domain in full (rest from reference TRBV7-9 and TRBJ2-7): DTGVSQNPRHKITKRGQNVTFRCDPISEHNRLYWYRQTLGQGPEFLTYFQNEAQLEKSRLLSDRFSAERPKGSFSTLEIQRTEQGDSAMYLCASSLLGQGAYEQYFGPGTRLTVT.